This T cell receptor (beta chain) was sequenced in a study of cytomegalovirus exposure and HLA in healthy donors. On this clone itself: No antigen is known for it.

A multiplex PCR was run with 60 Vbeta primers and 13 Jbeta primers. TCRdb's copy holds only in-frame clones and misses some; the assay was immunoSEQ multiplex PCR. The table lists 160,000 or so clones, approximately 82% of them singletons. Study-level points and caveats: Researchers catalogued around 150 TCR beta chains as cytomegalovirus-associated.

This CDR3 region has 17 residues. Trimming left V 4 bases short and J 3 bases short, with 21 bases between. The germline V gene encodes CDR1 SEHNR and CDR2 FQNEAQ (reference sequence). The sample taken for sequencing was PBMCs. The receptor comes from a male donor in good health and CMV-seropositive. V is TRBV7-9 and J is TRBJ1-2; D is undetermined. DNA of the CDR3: TGTGCCAGCAGCTCTTTCTCAGGCCCCTACGGTCACTATGGCTACACCTTC. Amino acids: CASSSFSGPYGHYGYTF.